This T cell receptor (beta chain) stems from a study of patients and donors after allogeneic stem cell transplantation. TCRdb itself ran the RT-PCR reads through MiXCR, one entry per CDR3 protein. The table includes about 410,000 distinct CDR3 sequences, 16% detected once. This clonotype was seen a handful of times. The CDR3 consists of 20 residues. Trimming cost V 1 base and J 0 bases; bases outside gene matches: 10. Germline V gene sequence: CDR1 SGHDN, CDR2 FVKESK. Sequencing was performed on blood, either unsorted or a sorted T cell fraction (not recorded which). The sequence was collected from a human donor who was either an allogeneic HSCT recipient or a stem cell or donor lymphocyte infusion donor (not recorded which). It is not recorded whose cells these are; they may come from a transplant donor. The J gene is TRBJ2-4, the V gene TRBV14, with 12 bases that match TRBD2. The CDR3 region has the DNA TGTGCCAGCAGCCAAGCCCCTAGCGGGGGGGCCCGGGAAGCCAAAAACATTCAGTACTTC. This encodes CASSQAPSGGAREAKNIQYF. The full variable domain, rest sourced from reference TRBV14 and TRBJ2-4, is EAGVTQFPSHSVIEKGQTVTLRCDPISGHDNLYWYRRVMGKEIKFLLHFVKESKQDESGMPNNRFLAERTGGTYSTLKVQPAELEDSGVYFCASSQAPSGGAREAKNIQYFGAGTRLSVL.